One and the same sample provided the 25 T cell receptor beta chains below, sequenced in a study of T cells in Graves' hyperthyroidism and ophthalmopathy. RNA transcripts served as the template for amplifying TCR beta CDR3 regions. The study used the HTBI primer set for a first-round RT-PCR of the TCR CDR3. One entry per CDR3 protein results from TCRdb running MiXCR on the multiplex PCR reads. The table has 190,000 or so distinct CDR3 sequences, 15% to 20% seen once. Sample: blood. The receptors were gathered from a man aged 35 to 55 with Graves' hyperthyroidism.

The chain's CDR3 is CASSLVSGTGGYNEQFF. As DNA, the CDR3 is TGTGCCAGCAGCTTAGTTTCCGGGACAGGCGGTTACAATGAGCAGTTCTTC. The chain combines TRBV7-6 with TRBJ2-1; 8 nucleotides match TRBD1. After removal of 1 base from V and 4 bases from J, the junction contained 9 bases not matched to a gene. Germline V gene sequence: CDR1 SGHVS, CDR2 FNYEAQ. This CDR3 comprises 17 residues.

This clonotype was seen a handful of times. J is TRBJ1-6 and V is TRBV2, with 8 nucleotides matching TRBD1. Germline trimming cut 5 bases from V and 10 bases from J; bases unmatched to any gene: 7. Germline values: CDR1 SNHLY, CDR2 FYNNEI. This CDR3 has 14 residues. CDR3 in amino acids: CASSRGQGWSPLHF. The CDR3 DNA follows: TGTGCCAGCAGTCGCGGACAGGGTTGGTCACCCCTCCACTTT.

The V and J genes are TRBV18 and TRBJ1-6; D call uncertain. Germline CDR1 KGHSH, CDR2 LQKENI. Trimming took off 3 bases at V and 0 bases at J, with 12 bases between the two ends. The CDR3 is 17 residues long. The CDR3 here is CASSPVQPSSYNSPLHF. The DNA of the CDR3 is TGTGCCAGCTCACCTGTACAGCCGAGCTCCTATAATTCACCCCTCCACTTT.

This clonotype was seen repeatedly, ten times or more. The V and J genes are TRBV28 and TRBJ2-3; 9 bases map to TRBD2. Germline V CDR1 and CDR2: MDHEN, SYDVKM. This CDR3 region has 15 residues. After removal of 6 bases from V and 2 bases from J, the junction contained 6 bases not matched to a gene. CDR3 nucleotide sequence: TGTGCCAGCAGGCCAGCGGGGGGCTACACAGATACGCAGTATTTT. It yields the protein CASRPAGGYTDTQYF.

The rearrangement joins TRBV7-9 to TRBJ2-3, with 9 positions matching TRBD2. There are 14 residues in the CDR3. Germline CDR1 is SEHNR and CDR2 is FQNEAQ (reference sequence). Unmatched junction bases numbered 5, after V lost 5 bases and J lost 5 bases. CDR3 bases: TGTGCCAGCAGCATGGCGGGGGGGCAAGATACGCAGTATTTT. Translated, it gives CASSMAGGQDTQYF.

The CDR3 loop is CSLPSDLIGTGGLDEQFF. CDR3 bases: TGCAGCCTACCGTCCGATTTAATCGGGACAGGGGGCTTAGATGAGCAGTTCTTC. V usage is TRBV20-1 and J usage is TRBJ2-1, with 12 bases fitting TRBD1. Germline values: CDR1 DFQATT, CDR2 SNEGSKA (reference sequence). CDR3 length: 18 residues.

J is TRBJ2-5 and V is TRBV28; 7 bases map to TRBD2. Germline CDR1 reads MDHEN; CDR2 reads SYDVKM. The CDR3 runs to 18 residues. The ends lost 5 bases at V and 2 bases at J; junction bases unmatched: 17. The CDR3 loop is CASSQRDAAYLKQETQYF. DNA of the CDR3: TGTGCCAGCAGTCAGCGGGACGCGGCGTACCTTAAACAAGAGACCCAGTACTTC.

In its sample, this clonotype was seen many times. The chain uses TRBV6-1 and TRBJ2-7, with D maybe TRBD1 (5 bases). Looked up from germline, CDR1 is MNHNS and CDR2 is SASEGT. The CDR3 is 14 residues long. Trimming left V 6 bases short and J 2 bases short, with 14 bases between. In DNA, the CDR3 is TGTGCCAGCAGAAAGACAGTAAGCACCTACGAGCAGTACTTC. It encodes CASRKTVSTYEQYF.

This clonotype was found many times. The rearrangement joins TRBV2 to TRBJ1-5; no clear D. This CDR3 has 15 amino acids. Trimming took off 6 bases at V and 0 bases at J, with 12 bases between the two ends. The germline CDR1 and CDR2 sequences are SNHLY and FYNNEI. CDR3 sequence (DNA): TGTGCCAGCAGCACTGACAACTATAGCAATCAGCCCCAGCATTTT. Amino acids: CASSTDNYSNQPQHF. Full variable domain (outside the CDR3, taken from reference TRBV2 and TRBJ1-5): EPEVTQTPSHQVTQMGQEVILRCVPISNHLYFYWYRQILGQKVEFLVSFYNNEISEKSEIFDDQFSVERPDGSNFTLKIRSTKLEDSAMYFCASSTDNYSNQPQHFGDGTRLSIL.

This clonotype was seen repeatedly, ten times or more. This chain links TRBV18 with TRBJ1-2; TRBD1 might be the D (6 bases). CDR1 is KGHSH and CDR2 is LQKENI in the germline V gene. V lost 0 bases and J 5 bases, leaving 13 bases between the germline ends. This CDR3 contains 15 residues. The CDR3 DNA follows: TGTGCCAGCTCACCACCCCGGACAGCCATTTATGGCTACACCTTC. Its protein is CASSPPRTAIYGYTF.

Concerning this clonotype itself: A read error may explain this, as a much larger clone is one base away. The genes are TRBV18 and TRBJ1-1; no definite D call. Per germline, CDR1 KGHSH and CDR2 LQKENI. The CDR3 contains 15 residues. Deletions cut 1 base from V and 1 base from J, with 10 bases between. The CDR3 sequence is CASSPLTVSNTEAFF. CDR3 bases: TGTGCCAGCTCACCACTAACAGTCTCGAACACTGAAGCTTTCTTT. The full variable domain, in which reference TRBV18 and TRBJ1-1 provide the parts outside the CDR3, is NAGVMQNPRHLVRRRGQEARLRCSPMKGHSHVYWYRQLPEEGLKFMVYLQKENIIDESGMPKERFSAEFPKEGPSILRIQQVVRGDSAAYFCASSPLTVSNTEAFFGQGTRLTVV.

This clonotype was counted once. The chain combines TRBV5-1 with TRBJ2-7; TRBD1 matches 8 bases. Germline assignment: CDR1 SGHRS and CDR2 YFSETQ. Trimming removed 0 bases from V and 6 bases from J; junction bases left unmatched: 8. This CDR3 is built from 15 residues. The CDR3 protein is CASSLGGTGQIEQYF. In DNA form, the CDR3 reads TGCGCCAGCAGCTTGGGTGGGACAGGCCAGATCGAGCAGTACTTC.

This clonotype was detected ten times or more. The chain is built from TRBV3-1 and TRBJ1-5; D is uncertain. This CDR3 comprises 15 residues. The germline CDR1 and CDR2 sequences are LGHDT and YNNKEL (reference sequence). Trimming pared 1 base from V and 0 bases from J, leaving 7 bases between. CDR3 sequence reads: CASSQGAGSNQPQHF. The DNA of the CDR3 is TGTGCCAGCAGCCAAGGGGCAGGTAGCAATCAGCCCCAGCATTTT.

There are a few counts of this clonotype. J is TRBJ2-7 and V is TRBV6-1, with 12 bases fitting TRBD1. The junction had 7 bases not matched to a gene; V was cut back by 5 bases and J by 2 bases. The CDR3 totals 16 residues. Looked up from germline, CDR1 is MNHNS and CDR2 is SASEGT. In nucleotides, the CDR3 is TGTGCCAGCAGTCTCCGCCGGGACAGGGGGCCCTACGAGCAGTACTTC. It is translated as CASSLRRDRGPYEQYF.

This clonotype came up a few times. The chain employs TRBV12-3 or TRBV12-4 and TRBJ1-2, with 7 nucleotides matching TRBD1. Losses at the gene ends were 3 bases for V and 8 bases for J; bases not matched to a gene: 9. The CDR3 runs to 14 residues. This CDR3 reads CASSFRGGEGGYTF. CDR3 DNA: TGTGCCAGCAGTTTCAGGGGGGGCGAGGGGGGCTACACCTTC.

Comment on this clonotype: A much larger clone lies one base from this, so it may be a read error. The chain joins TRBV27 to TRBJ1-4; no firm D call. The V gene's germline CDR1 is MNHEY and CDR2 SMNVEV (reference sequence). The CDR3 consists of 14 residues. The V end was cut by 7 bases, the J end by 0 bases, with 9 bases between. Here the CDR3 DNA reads TGTGCCAGCAAACCGAGACCAACTAATGAAAAACTGTTTTTT. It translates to CASKPRPTNEKLFF.

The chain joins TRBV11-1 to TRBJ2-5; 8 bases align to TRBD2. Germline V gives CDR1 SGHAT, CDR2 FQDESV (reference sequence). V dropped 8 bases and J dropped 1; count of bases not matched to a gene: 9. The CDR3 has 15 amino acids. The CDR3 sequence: CASAWGLDSQETQYF. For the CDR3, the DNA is TGTGCCAGCGCCTGGGGACTAGACTCCCAAGAGACCCAGTACTTC.

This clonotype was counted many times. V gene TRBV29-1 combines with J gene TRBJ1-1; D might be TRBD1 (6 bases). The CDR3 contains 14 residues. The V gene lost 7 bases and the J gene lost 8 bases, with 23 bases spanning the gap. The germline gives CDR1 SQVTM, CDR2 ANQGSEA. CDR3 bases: TGCAGCGCCCAAGGACAGTTCCCGCAAGACGAAGCTTTCTTT. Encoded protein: CSAQGQFPQDEAFF. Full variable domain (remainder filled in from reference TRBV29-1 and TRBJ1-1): SAVISQKPSRDICQRGTSLTIQCQVDSQVTMMFWYRQQPGQSLTLIATANQGSEATYESGFVIDKFPISRPNLTFSTLTVSNMSPEDSSIYLCSAQGQFPQDEAFFGQGTRLTVV.

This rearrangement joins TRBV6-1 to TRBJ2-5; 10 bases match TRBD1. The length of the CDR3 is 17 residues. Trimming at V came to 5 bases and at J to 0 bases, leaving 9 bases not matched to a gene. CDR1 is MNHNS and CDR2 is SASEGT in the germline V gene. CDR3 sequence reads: CASSRTSGQGDQETQYF. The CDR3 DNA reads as TGTGCCAGCAGTCGGACGTCCGGACAGGGGGACCAAGAGACCCAGTACTTC.

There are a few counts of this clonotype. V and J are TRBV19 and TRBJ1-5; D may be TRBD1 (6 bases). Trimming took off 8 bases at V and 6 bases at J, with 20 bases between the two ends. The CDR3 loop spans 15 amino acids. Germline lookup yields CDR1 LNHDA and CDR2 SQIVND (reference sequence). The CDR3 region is CASQEQGSGAQPQHF. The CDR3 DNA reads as TGTGCCAGTCAGGAGCAGGGGTCAGGGGCTCAGCCCCAGCATTTT.

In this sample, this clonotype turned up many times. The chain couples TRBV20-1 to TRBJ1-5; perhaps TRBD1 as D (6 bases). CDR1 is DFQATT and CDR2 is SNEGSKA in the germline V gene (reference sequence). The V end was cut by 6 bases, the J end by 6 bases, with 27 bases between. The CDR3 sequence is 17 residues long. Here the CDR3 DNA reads TGCAGTGCCATAGACCTTAACAGGGTTTCGACGGGTCAGCCCCAGCATTTT. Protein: CSAIDLNRVSTGQPQHF.

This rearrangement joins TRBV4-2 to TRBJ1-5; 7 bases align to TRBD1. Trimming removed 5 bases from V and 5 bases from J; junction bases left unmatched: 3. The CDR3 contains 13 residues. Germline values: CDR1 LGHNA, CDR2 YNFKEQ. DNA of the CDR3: TGTGCCAGCAGCGAGCAGGGGGATCAGCCCCAGCATTTT. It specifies CASSEQGDQPQHF.

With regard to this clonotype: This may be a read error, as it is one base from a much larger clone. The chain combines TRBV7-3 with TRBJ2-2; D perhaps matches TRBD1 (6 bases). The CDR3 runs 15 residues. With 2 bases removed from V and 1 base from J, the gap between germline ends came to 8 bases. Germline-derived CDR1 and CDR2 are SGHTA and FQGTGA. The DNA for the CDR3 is TGTGCCAGCAGCTTAGTACAGGGGAACACCGGGGAGCTGTTTTTT. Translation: CASSLVQGNTGELFF.

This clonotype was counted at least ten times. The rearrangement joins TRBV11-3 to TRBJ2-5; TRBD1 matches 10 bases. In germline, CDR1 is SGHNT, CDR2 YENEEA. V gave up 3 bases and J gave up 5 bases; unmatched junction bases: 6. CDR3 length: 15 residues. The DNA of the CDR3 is TGTGCCAGCAGCTTCTCCGGGACAGGGGATGAGACCCAGTACTTC. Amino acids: CASSFSGTGDETQYF. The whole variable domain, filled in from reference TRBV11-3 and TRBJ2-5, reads EAGVVQSPRYKIIEKKQPVAFWCNPISGHNTLYWYLQNLGQGPELLIRYENEEAVDDSQLPKDRFSAERLKGVDSTLKIQPAELGDSAVYLCASSFSGTGDETQYFGPGTRLLVL.

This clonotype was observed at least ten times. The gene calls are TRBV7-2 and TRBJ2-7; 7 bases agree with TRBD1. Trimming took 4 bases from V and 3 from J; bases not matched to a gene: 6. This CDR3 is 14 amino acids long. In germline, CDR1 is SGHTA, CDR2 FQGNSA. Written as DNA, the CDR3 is TGTGCCAGCAGCTCCCTGGACAGGAGCTACGAGCAGTACTTC. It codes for CASSSLDRSYEQYF.